These T cell receptor beta chains were read from a single sample in a study of control samples from healthy donors and cancer patients. Here immunoSEQ multiplex PCR was the method, and the copy in TCRdb shows in-frame clones only, minus some. The table has about 150,000 clones, 93% seen once; the top ten hold 2% to 2.5%. The specimen was blood. The source of these receptors is a man aged 45-65 years in good health. Both conserved end residues are part of each CDR3. The D gene is left open where the match is weak. A clone size is listed for some rows: how often the clone was seen (once, few, many), or a class if it is expanded.

V gene: TRBV4-1; J gene: TRBJ1-1; clone size: once; D gene: -; CDR3 protein: CASSQEYKGEAFF; CDR3 DNA: TGCGCCAGCAGCCAAGAATACAAGGGTGAAGCTTTCTTT
V gene: TRBV7-3; J gene: TRBJ2-3; clone size: -; D gene: TRBD2; CDR3 protein: CASSLTGPGTSGATDTQYF; CDR3 DNA: TGTGCCAGCAGCTTAACAGGACCTGGGACTAGCGGGGCCACAGATACGCAGTATTTT
V gene: TRBV14; J gene: TRBJ1-2; clone size: -; D gene: -; CDR3 protein: CASSQLGRDYGYTF; CDR3 DNA: TGTGCCAGCAGCCAACTGGGACGGGACTATGGCTACACCTTC
V gene: TRBV18; J gene: TRBJ2-7; clone size: -; D gene: -; CDR3 protein: CASSPSRDPSSYEQYF; CDR3 DNA: TGTGCCAGCTCACCGAGTAGGGACCCTAGCTCCTACGAGCAGTACTTC
V gene: TRBV5-1; J gene: TRBJ2-7; clone size: -; D gene: TRBD2; CDR3 protein: CASSLGSLAGAWEQYF; CDR3 DNA: TGCGCCAGCAGCTTGGGGTCGCTAGCGGGGGCCTGGGAGCAGTACTTC
V gene: TRBV29-1; J gene: TRBJ1-5; clone size: -; D gene: TRBD1; CDR3 protein: CSVPQGAGQPQHF; CDR3 DNA: TGCAGCGTCCCTCAGGGGGCAGGTCAGCCCCAGCATTTT
V gene: TRBV28; J gene: TRBJ2-7; clone size: once; D gene: TRBD1; CDR3 protein: CASSRQGSYEQYF; CDR3 DNA: TGTGCCAGCAGTAGACAGGGCTCCTACGAGCAGTACTTC
V gene: TRBV14; J gene: TRBJ2-1; clone size: -; D gene: TRBD2; CDR3 protein: CASSLAGGNYNEQFF; CDR3 DNA: TGTGCCAGCAGCCTAGCGGGAGGGAACTACAATGAGCAGTTCTTC
V gene: TRBV10-1; J gene: TRBJ2-3; clone size: -; D gene: -; CDR3 protein: CASSVTDQGTDTQYF; CDR3 DNA: TGCGCCAGCAGTGTTACCGACCAAGGCACAGATACGCAGTATTTT
V gene: TRBV6-5; J gene: TRBJ2-5; clone size: -; D gene: TRBD1; CDR3 protein: CASRRQGGETQYF; CDR3 DNA: TGTGCCAGCAGGAGACAGGGGGGAGAGACCCAGTACTTC
V gene: TRBV6-5; J gene: TRBJ2-5; clone size: -; D gene: -; CDR3 protein: CATELYQETQYF; CDR3 DNA: TGTGCCACTGAGTTGTACCAAGAGACCCAGTACTTC
V gene: TRBV28; J gene: TRBJ1-2; clone size: -; D gene: -; CDR3 protein: CASSFGSYGYTF; CDR3 DNA: TGTGCCAGCAGTTTCGGCAGCTATGGCTACACCTTC
V gene: TRBV18; J gene: TRBJ1-1; clone size: -; D gene: -; CDR3 protein: CASSRTALGTEAFF; CDR3 DNA: TGTGCCAGCTCACGGACCGCCCTGGGCACTGAAGCTTTCTTT
V gene: TRBV15; J gene: TRBJ1-5; clone size: -; D gene: TRBD1; CDR3 protein: CATSRDIRGRSNQPQHF; CDR3 DNA: TGTGCCACCAGCAGAGATATTAGGGGGCGAAGCAATCAGCCCCAGCATTTT
V gene: TRBV3-1/TRBV3-2; J gene: TRBJ2-1; clone size: -; D gene: TRBD2; CDR3 protein: CASSQRLAGVGYNEQFF; CDR3 DNA: TGTGCCAGCAGCCAGAGGCTAGCGGGAGTTGGCTACAATGAGCAGTTCTTC
V gene: TRBV7-3; J gene: TRBJ2-3; clone size: -; D gene: -; CDR3 protein: CASSLFGGGTDTQYF; CDR3 DNA: TGTGCCAGCAGCTTATTTGGCGGAGGCACAGATACGCAGTATTTT
V gene: TRBV6-5; J gene: TRBJ1-5; clone size: -; D gene: TRBD1; CDR3 protein: CASSLNRGNQPQHF; CDR3 DNA: TGTGCCAGCAGTTTAAACAGGGGAAATCAGCCCCAGCATTTT
V gene: TRBV11-2; J gene: TRBJ2-7; clone size: once; D gene: -; CDR3 protein: CASSLVTAPYEQYF; CDR3 DNA: TGTGCCAGCAGCTTAGTAACAGCTCCCTACGAGCAGTACTTC
V gene: TRBV15; J gene: TRBJ1-2; clone size: -; D gene: -; CDR3 protein: CATSRDRLGGYTF; CDR3 DNA: TGTGCCACCAGCAGAGATCGGTTAGGTGGCTACACCTTC
V gene: TRBV27; J gene: TRBJ2-7; clone size: -; D gene: TRBD2; CDR3 protein: CASSLGLAGRLSYEQYF; CDR3 DNA: TGTGCCAGCAGTTTAGGACTAGCGGGACGTCTTTCCTACGAGCAGTACTTC
V gene: TRBV23-1; J gene: TRBJ1-2; clone size: -; D gene: -; CDR3 protein: CASRGYGYTF; CDR3 DNA: TGCGCCAGCAGAGGCTATGGCTACACCTTC
V gene: TRBV5-8; J gene: TRBJ2-7; clone size: -; D gene: TRBD1; CDR3 protein: CASSWTGTGTYEQYF; CDR3 DNA: TGTGCCAGCAGCTGGACCGGGACAGGGACTTACGAGCAGTACTTC
V gene: TRBV5-1; J gene: TRBJ1-5; clone size: -; D gene: -; CDR3 protein: CASSPGQFNQPQHF; CDR3 DNA: TGCGCCAGCAGCCCAGGACAATTCAATCAGCCCCAGCATTTT
V gene: TRBV11-2; J gene: TRBJ1-1; clone size: -; D gene: -; CDR3 protein: CASSLSGGGANTEAFF; CDR3 DNA: TGTGCCAGCAGCTTAAGCGGAGGCGGAGCGAACACTGAAGCTTTCTTT
V gene: TRBV7-2; J gene: TRBJ2-1; clone size: -; D gene: TRBD2; CDR3 protein: CASSLIAGGPGEQFF; CDR3 DNA: TGTGCCAGCAGCCTCATAGCGGGAGGGCCGGGTGAGCAGTTCTTC
V gene: TRBV15; J gene: TRBJ2-5; clone size: -; D gene: -; CDR3 protein: CATSNSPQETQYF; CDR3 DNA: TGTGCCACCAGTAACAGTCCCCAAGAGACCCAGTACTTC
V gene: TRBV6-2/TRBV6-3; J gene: TRBJ2-5; clone size: once; D gene: TRBD2; CDR3 protein: CASSRAGSTPETQYF; CDR3 DNA: TGTGCCAGCAGTCGAGCGGGAAGCACCCCGGAGACCCAGTACTTC
V gene: TRBV28; J gene: TRBJ2-7; clone size: -; D gene: TRBD2; CDR3 protein: CASRAGTTSSYEQYF; CDR3 DNA: TGTGCCAGCAGGGCCGGGACTACGAGCTCCTACGAGCAGTACTTC